This TCR beta chain comes out of a study of monozygotic twins with inflammatory bowel disease. TCRdb re-called the 5' RACE reads and gives one entry per CDR3 protein, without DNA. The table lists around 380,000 distinct CDR3 sequences. The TCR comes from a human donor with ulcerative colitis or Crohn's disease, or a healthy co-twin of an affected twin (not recorded which). The sample comprised blood.

CDR3: CASSRGRSLYEQYF. The chain employs TRBV19 and TRBJ2-7; TCRdb's D call of TRBD1 is untestable without DNA. The length of the CDR3 is 14 residues. Germline CDR1 is LNHDA and CDR2 is SQIVND (reference sequence).